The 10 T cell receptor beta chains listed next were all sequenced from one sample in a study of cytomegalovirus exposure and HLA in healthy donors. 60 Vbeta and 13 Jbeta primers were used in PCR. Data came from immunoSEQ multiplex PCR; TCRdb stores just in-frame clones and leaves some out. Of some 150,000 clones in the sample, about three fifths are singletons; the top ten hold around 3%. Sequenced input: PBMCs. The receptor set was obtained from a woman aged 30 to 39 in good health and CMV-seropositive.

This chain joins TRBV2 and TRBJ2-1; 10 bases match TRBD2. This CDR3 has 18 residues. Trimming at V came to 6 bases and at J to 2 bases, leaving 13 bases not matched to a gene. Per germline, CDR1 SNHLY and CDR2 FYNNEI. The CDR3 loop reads CASRDLAGAPTPYNEQFF. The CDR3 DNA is TGTGCCAGCAGGGATCTAGCGGGAGCACCGACCCCCTACAATGAGCAGTTCTTC.

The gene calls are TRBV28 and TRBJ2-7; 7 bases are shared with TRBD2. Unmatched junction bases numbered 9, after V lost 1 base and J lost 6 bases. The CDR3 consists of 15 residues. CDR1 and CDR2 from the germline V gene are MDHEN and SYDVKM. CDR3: CASSLLTGGILEQYF. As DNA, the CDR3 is TGTGCCAGCAGTTTATTGACGGGGGGAATCCTCGAGCAGTACTTC. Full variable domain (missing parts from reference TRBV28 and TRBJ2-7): DVKVTQSSRYLVKRTGEKVFLECVQDMDHENMFWYRQDPGLGLRLIYFSYDVKMKEKGDIPEGYSVSREKKERFSLILESASTNQTSMYLCASSLLTGGILEQYFGPGTRLTVT.

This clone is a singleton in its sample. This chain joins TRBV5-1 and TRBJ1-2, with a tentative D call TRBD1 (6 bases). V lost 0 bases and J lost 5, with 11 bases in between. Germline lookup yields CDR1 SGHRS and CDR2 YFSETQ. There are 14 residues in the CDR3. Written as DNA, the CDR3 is TGCGCCAGCAGCTTGGAAGACAGGAGGTATGGCTACACCTTC. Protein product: CASSLEDRRYGYTF. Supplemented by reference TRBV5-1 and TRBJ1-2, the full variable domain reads KAGVTQTPRYLIKTRGQQVTLSCSPISGHRSVSWYQQTPGQGLQFLFEYFSETQRNKGNFPGRFSGRQFSNSRSEMNVSTLELGDSALYLCASSLEDRRYGYTFGSGTRLTVV.

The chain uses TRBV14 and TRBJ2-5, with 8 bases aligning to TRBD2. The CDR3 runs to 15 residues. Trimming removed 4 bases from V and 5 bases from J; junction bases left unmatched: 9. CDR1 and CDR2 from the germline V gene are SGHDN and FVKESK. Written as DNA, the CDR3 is TGTGCCAGCAGCCGACGAGCGGGAGCGGGGGAGACCCAGTACTTC. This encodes CASSRRAGAGETQYF.

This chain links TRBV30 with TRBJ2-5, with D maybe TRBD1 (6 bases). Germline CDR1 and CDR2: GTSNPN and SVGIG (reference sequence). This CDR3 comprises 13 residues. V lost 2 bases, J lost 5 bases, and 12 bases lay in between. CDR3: CAWSSDRRETQYF. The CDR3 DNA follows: TGTGCCTGGAGTTCGGACAGAAGGGAGACCCAGTACTTC.

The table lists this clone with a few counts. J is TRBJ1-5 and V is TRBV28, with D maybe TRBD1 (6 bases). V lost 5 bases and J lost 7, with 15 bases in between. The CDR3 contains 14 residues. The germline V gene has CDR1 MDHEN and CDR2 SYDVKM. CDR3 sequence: CASSHGQRSQPQHF. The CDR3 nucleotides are TGTGCCAGCAGTCACGGACAGAGGAGCCAGCCCCAGCATTTT. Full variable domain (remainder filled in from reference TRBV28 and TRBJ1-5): DVKVTQSSRYLVKRTGEKVFLECVQDMDHENMFWYRQDPGLGLRLIYFSYDVKMKEKGDIPEGYSVSREKKERFSLILESASTNQTSMYLCASSHGQRSQPQHFGDGTRLSIL.

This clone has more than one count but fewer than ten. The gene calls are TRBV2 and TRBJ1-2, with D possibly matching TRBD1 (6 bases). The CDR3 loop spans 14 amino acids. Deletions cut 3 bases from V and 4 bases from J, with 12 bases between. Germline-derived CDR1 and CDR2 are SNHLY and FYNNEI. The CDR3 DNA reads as TGTGCCAGCAGTGAGAATCAGGGGTTCTATGGCTACACCTTC. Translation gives CASSENQGFYGYTF.

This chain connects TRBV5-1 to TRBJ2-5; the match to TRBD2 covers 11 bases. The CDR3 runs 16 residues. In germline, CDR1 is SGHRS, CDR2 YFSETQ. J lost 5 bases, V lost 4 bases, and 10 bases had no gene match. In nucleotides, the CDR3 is TGCGCCAGCAGCGCTACTAGCGGGAGTTTTCAGGAGACCCAGTACTTC. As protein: CASSATSGSFQETQYF. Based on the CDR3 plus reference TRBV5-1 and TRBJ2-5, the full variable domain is KAGVTQTPRYLIKTRGQQVTLSCSPISGHRSVSWYQQTPGQGLQFLFEYFSETQRNKGNFPGRFSGRQFSNSRSEMNVSTLELGDSALYLCASSATSGSFQETQYFGPGTRLLVL.

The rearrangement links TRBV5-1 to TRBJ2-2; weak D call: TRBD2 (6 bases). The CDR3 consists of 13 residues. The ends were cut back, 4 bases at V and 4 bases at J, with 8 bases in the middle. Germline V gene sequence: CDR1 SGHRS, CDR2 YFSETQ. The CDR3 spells CASSDSGTGELFF. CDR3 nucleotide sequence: TGCGCCAGCAGCGATAGCGGCACCGGGGAGCTGTTTTTT. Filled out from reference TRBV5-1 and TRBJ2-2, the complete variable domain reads KAGVTQTPRYLIKTRGQQVTLSCSPISGHRSVSWYQQTPGQGLQFLFEYFSETQRNKGNFPGRFSGRQFSNSRSEMNVSTLELGDSALYLCASSDSGTGELFFGEGSRLTVL.

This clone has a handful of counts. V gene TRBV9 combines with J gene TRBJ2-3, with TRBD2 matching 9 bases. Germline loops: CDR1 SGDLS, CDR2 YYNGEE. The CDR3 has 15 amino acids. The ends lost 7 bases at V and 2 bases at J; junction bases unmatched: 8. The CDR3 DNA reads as TGTGCCAGCGGGCTTTTAGCGGGGGACACAGATACGCAGTATTTT. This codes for CASGLLAGDTDTQYF.